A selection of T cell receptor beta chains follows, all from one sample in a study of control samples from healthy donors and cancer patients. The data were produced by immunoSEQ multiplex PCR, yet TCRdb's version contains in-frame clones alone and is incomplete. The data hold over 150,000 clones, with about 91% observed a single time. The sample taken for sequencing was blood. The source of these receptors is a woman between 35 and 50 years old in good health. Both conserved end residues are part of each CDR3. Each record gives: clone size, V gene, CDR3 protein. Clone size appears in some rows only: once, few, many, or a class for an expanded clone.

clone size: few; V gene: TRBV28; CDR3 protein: CASRAGADQPQHF
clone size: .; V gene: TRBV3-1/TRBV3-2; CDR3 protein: CASSSLAGSGELFF
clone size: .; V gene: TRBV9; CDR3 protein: CASSVGVAGKTQYF
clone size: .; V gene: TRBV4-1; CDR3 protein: CASSAPWSGKAFF
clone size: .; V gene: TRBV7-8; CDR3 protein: CASSPTSGRNLETQYF
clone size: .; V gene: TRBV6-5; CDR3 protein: CASRRRANEGNTIYF
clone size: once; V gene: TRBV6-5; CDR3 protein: CASTPPGEDTQYF
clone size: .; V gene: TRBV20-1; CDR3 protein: CSASKASLETQYF
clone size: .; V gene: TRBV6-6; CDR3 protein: CASSSAREPQHF
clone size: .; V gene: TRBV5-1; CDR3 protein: CASSLGSGETQYF
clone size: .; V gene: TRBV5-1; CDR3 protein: CASSSIHTHPGLREQFF
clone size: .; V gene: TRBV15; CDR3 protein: CATSRAGGEQFF
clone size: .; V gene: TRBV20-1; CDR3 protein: CSASTRYEQYF
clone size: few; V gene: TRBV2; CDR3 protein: CASMGFGGQPQHF
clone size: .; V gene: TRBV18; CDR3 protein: CASSLTSAGETQYF
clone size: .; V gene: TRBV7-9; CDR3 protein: CASSLVTGRGGYTF
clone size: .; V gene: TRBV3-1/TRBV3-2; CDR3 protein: CASSQVTGEAFF
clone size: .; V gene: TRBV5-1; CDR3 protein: CASSLNAGNEKLFF
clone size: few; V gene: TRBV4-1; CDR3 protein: CASSPSGGYSNQPQHF
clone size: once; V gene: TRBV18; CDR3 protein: CASSPPGQGVYNSPLHF
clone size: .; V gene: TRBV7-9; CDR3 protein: CASSLSGPGYGYTF
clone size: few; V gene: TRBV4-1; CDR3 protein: CASSQGSAGNTIYF
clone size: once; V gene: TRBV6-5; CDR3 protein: CASRSDRGNEQFF
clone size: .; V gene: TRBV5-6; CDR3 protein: CASSLGAGVQEKLFF
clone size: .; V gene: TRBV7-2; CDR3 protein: CASSLGEGNMNTEAFF
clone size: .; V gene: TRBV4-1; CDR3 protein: CASSQAPGGTEAFF
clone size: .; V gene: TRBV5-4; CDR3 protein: CATSPQGEETQYF